The entry that follows covers one T cell receptor (beta chain) sequence. This clone's antigen is unknown. Nothing much larger sits one base from this clone, and base qualities are not available. Synthetic TCR analog templates were spiked into each PCR to estimate absolute template abundance from read counts. TCRbeta CDR3 regions were amplified from genomic DNA with bias-controlled V and J gene primers using the immunoSEQ assay. Sequencing of rearranged TCRbeta segments was performed at approximately 20X coverage. The paper's data handling went like this. Sequencing errors were corrected by clustering, and CDR3s were annotated against IMGT so that V, D and J genes could be assigned. Only productive TCRbeta rearrangements were used in downstream analyses, excluding out-of-frame or stop-codon sequences. Clonality was computed as one minus Shannon entropy normalized by the log of the number of unique productive sequences. Clones differing between time points or between blood and tumor were identified by Fisher's exact test with Benjamini-Hochberg correction at adjusted p below 0.01. Held by TCRdb, this immuneACCESS table contains in-frame sequences only and omits some clones. Under half of the omission traces to an unresolved V gene where checked; the cause of the rest is unknown. That table supplies the V and J calls and clone size; D and trimming were determined from the DNA. The sample records 30,000 or so clones, approximately 79% of which are singletons. The top ten hold about 1.9% of the sample.

The data were taken from a study of PD-L1 blockade in urothelial cancer (TCRdb year 2017). For the wider study: All patients started therapy around 2014 and received atezolizumab 1,200 mg intravenously every 3 weeks. About 90% of the 29 patients were males with bladder-origin urothelial cancer, and about 60% of the roughly 29 reported a prior smoking history. Patients had an ECOG performance status of 0 or 1 and had received between 0 and 3 prior chemotherapy regimens. Blood samples were analyzed at two time points: 3 weeks after treatment start (second dose) and 6 weeks after treatment start. Blood samples gave median yields of around 150,000 T cells and approximately 80,000 unique TCRs, along with a median clonality of around 0.08. The study was an exploratory multi-omic analysis of somatic, immune and clinical correlates of response to PD-L1 blockade with atezolizumab in urothelial cancer. Pretreatment tumor samples and matched peripheral blood, collected serially before and after atezolizumab treatment, underwent TCR sequencing. Durable clinical benefit was defined as progression-free survival longer than 6 months, and TCR features were also tested against progression-free and overall survival. Whole exome sequencing and RNA sequencing of pretreatment tumors were performed alongside TCR sequencing in the same patients. Under 10 patients reached durable clinical benefit, while around 19 patients did not. Pretreatment blood TCR-seq was available for around 29 patients, at least one posttreatment blood collection was obtained for some 25 patients, and tumor TCR-seq was available for some 25 patients.

General findings and caveats noted by the study authors: Greater expansion of tumor-associated TCR clones in peripheral blood 3 weeks after the start of treatment was observed in patients with durable benefit (n of about 20, p = 0.022). Small sample size (n ≈ 28) and many exploratory analyses mean the results are intended to be hypothesis-generating. Improved progression-free and overall survival was found to be associated with pretreatment peripheral blood TCR clonality below the median.

Counted from cysteine to phenylalanine, this CDR3 has 14 amino acids. The entry retains the CDR3 DNA only, 42 bases that are in frame from base 1. The germline V gene provides CDR1 SGHVS and CDR2 FQNEAQ. Trimming removed 5 bases from V and 3 bases from J; the gene matches leave 5 bases unexplained. A cohort of more than 25 patients with locally advanced or metastatic urothelial carcinoma, treated at Memorial Sloan Kettering on a trial protocol, was included. Peripheral blood mononuclear cells were collected pretreatment and during treatment, with between 1 and 8 total time points per patient. The Qiagen DNeasy Blood extraction kit was used to purify genomic DNA from total PBMCs and from tumor samples. Collected pretreatment and during treatment, PBMCs were isolated and stored as previously described.

This material consisted of PBMCs, taken around atezolizumab (anti-PD-L1) treatment. Here the chain combines TRBV7-8 and TRBJ1-1, with 8 junctional bases fitting TRBD1. This receptor was taken from a man aged 45-65 years with urothelial cancer. Here the CDR3 is given as CASSLQGGDTEAFF. The sequence in DNA is TGTGCCAGCAGCCTACAGGGGGGAGACACTGAAGCTTTCTTT.